This T cell receptor (beta chain) was captured in a study of blood T cell repertoires in COVID-19. Study context: Samples taken during acute and convalescent COVID-19 were collected in the United States, Italy and Spain.

CDR1 is MNHEY and CDR2 is SMNVEV in the germline V gene (reference sequence). CDR3 length: 14 amino acids. Deletions cut 5 bases from V and 1 base from J, with 9 bases between. The method was immunoSEQ multiplex PCR; TCRdb's version includes in-frame clones alone and lacks a portion of them. The table has around 24,000 clones, approximately 88% seen once. This clonotype was obtained from a man aged 70 or older with COVID-19, enrolled during active disease. The chain couples TRBV27 to TRBJ2-1; no reliable D call. Sequences were obtained from peripheral blood. In DNA form, the CDR3 reads TGTGCCAGCAGTGCTATAACGTCCTACAATGAGCAGTTCTTC. It translates to CASSAITSYNEQFF.